This T cell receptor (beta chain) was documented in a study of blood T cells in healthy people across ages. About 10 milliliters of peripheral blood were drawn from each donor. Sample-barcoded 5' priming and a J-beta primer mix drove a second PCR of roughly 6 to 12 cycles. Each cDNA molecule, via a template-switch adaptor with 12 random nucleotides, was tagged. From the 5' RACE reads, TCRdb called clonotypes with MiXCR, one entry per CDR3 protein. This sample has around 870,000 distinct CDR3 sequences, with around 26% found just once. The CDR3 length is 15 residues. Germline V lookup: CDR1 SGHRS, CDR2 YFSETQ. Trimming cost V 0 bases and J 10 bases, with 17 bases left between them. Study-wide results and caveats: Calculation of diversity from one million T cells yielded estimates considered to be underestimates.

Turning to this clonotype: The antigen is undetermined.

V is TRBV5-1 and J is TRBJ1-3, with D perhaps matching TRBD1 (6 bases). The receptor comes from a woman aged 80 or over in good health. Sequenced input: blood. In DNA form, the CDR3 reads TGCGCCAGCAGCTTGGAGGGGGGGGTCGCGAGGACCATATATTTT. It is translated as CASSLEGGVARTIYF. The variable domain in full, with the rest retrieved from reference TRBV5-1 and TRBJ1-3, is KAGVTQTPRYLIKTRGQQVTLSCSPISGHRSVSWYQQTPGQGLQFLFEYFSETQRNKGNFPGRFSGRQFSNSRSEMNVSTLELGDSALYLCASSLEGGVARTIYFGEGSWLTVV.